A single T cell receptor (beta chain) is shown here with its context. The target of this receptor is not known. No base qualities exist here, and no much larger clone lies one base off it. V is clipped by 5 bases and J by 9 bases, and the sequence between their germline boundaries is 16 bases long. The CDR3 runs 13 residues from the cysteine to the phenylalanine. Of the read, only the CDR3 DNA is kept; its 39 bases are in frame from base 1. The germline V gene (reference sequence) provides CDR1 SEHNR and CDR2 FQNEAQ. Genomic DNA was isolated from the sorted cells so that the TCRbeta CDR3 region could be sequenced. The immunoSEQ Assay was used to sequence the TCRbeta CDR3 regions. TCRdb retrieved this table from immuneACCESS and kept in-frame rearrangements only. Not all clones are present; in checked studies, unresolved V genes account for under half, and no reason is known for the remainder. A total of 100,000 or so clones appear in this sample, less than 85% of them only once. The top ten hold less than 5.5% of the sample.

This sample is drawn from a study of OX40 agonist ivuxolimab in advanced cancers. With respect to the entire study: Ivuxolimab was a fully human IgG2 agonistic monoclonal antibody targeting the costimulatory receptor OX40 (CD134). Partial responses were achieved by three dose-escalation patients, of whom one had hepatocellular carcinoma and two had cutaneous melanoma. Among the roughly 54 dose-escalation patients, around 19 had hepatocellular carcinoma, approximately 15 melanoma, 9 renal cell carcinoma and 9 head and neck cancer. Peripheral TCRbeta sequencing aimed to test whether ivuxolimab altered TCR sequence diversity and caused clonal T-cell expansion. Intravenous ivuxolimab was administered to patients every 2 weeks at six dose levels: 0.01, 0.1, 0.3, 1.5, 3 and 10 mg/kg. In the dose-escalation cohort, 65% to 85% of patients were male, and the mean age was around 65 years with a range of roughly 23 to 79. The paper reports the monotherapy dose-escalation portion (N ≈ 50 patients) of the phase I ivuxolimab trial. Patients were allowed to have had prior anti-PD-1, anti-PD-L1 or anti-CTLA-4 therapy, and 30% to 40% of the dose-escalation patients had previously received checkpoint inhibitors.

The trial excluded patients who had a history of autoimmune disease or were on systemic immunosuppression. Peripheral blood for TCR sequencing was collected from all dose cohorts at baseline, on cycle 4 day 1, and on cycle 7 day 1. The samples were taken from a phase I, first-in-human, multicenter, open-label dose-escalation trial of ivuxolimab. The trial enrolled adults with locally advanced or metastatic head and neck squamous cell, hepatocellular, melanoma or renal cell carcinoma. Before TCR sequencing, CD4+ T cells and CD8+ T cells from peripheral blood were sorted into separate populations. Study-wide conclusions, independent of this receptor: Which antigens the clonally expanded peripheral T cells were specific for was not determined. Low levels of normalized T-cell clonal expansion were also seen in some nonresponding patients. After ivuxolimab, CD8+ T cells had more expanded clones than CD4+ T cells on average. In partial responders in the 0.1-3.0 mg/kg groups, normalized peripheral clonal expansion was found to be among the lowest, especially among CD8+ T cells. At doses from 0.1 to 3.0 mg/kg, clonal expansion was seen in both CD4+ and CD8+ blood T cells between baseline and week 6.

This clonotype was sampled from an adult with an advanced solid tumor such as melanoma, head and neck, liver or kidney cancer. Sample: CD4+ or CD8+ T cells sorted from blood, taken in a trial of the OX40 agonist ivuxolimab. The V and J genes are TRBV7-9 and TRBJ1-2; perhaps TRBD1 is the D gene, with 5 bases matching. The CDR3 protein sequence reads: CASSPGTRNSYTF. The DNA sequence is TGTGCCAGCAGCCCCGGGACGAGAAATAGCTACACCTTC. Outside the CDR3, residues come from the reference TRBV7-9 and TRBJ1-2 proteins, so the full variable domain is: DTGVSQNPRHKITKRGQNVTFRCDPISEHNRLYWYRQTLGQGPEFLTYFQNEAQLEKSRLLSDRFSAERPKGSFSTLEIQRTEQGDSAMYLCASSPGTRNSYTFGSGTRLTVV.